Below, one T cell receptor beta chain is given with its context. Produced via immunoSEQ multiplex PCR; TCRdb's table is partial and in-frame only. The sample contains around 470,000 clones, roughly 87% of which appear only once. The data are from a study of blood T cell repertoires in COVID-19. The participants were between about 18 and 90 years old and came from 24 US areas. Two consecutive negative NP/OP PCR tests, clearance, or resolved symptoms defined Cohort 3 recovery. Sample: PBMCs or T cells enriched from blood (not recorded which). The clonotype comes from a man between 18 and 29 years old who had recovered from COVID-19.

The CDR3: CASSPLQGADTQYF. CDR3 coding DNA: TGTGCCAGCAGCCCATTACAGGGGGCCGATACGCAGTATTTT. The rearrangement joins TRBV7-9 to TRBJ2-3, with 9 bases aligning to TRBD1. Per the germline V gene, CDR1 is SEHNR and CDR2 is FQNEAQ (reference sequence). CDR3 size: 14 residues. Unmatched junction bases numbered 6, after V lost 5 bases and J lost 6 bases.